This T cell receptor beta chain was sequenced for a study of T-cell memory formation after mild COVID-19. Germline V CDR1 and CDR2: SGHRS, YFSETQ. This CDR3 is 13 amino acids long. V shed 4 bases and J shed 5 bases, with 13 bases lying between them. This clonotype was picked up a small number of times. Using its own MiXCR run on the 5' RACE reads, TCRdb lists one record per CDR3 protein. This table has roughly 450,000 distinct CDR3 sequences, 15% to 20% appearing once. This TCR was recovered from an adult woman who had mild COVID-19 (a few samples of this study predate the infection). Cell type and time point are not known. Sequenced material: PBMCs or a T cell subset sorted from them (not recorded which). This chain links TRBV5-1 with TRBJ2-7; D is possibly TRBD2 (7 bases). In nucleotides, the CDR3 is TGCGCCAGCAGCATGGGCGGGGGCCACGAGCAGTACTTC. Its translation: CASSMGGGHEQYF.